This T cell receptor beta chain was captured by sequencing in a study of blood T cell repertoires in COVID-19. Study-level information: Spain, Italy and the United States supplied samples that represented acute and convalescent COVID-19.

V was pared by 5 bases and J by 4 bases, with 10 bases of the junction left unmatched. This CDR3 comprises 15 residues. The germline gives CDR1 SGHVS, CDR2 FQNEAQ. Original processing methods: Cell counts per sample came from amplifying reference gene primers. Using immunoSEQ multiplex PCR, the repertoire was profiled, and TCRdb retains in-frame clones only, with some absent. D and trimming come from the DNA, and the V and J calls and clone size come from that table. Of 60,000 to 70,000 clones listed, about 86% are singletons. The chain joins TRBV7-8 to TRBJ1-1; 7 bases are a match to TRBD1. The clonotype comes from a woman aged 55 to 70 with acute or convalescent COVID-19. The source material was peripheral blood. The CDR3: CASSRDRAGGTEAFF. CDR3 nucleotide sequence: TGTGCCAGCAGCCGAGACAGGGCGGGCGGCACTGAAGCTTTCTTT.